This T cell receptor beta chain comes out of a study of T cell changes during pregnancy in multiple sclerosis. V was shortened by 3 bases and J by 1 base, with 9 bases between the two germline ends. Germline assignment: CDR1 ENHRY and CDR2 SYGVKD. The CDR3 length is 15 residues. Generated by immunoSEQ multiplex PCR, the TCRdb table keeps only in-frame clones and is missing some. The sample lists approximately 60,000 clones, approximately 90% seen once, with roughly 3.5% in the top ten. The V call is TRBV10-3, the J call TRBJ2-2, with a possible D match to TRBD1 (5 bases). Sequenced material: peripheral blood, taken after pregnancy. The TCR comes from a female donor in good health, enrolled as a control in a pregnancy study. CDR3 region: CAISDSTENTGELFF. The CDR3 DNA reads TGTGCCATCAGTGACTCGACAGAGAACACCGGGGAGCTGTTTTTT.